Listed here is a single T cell receptor beta chain. 13 Jbeta primers and 60 Vbeta primers were used for the PCR. The method was immunoSEQ multiplex PCR; TCRdb's version includes in-frame clones alone and lacks a portion of them. Here the sample spans 150,000 to 200,000 clones, roughly 80% being singletons. The sample originates from a study of cytomegalovirus exposure and HLA in healthy donors. There are 12 residues in the CDR3. The germline CDR1 and CDR2 sequences are MNHNS and SASEGT. The J segment lost 8 bases and the V segment lost 6 bases, leaving 5 bases of the junction unmatched. The chain combines TRBV6-1 with TRBJ1-2; 8 bases fit TRBD1. The sequencing sample was made of PBMCs. This sequence was found in a male donor in good health and CMV-seronegative. Written as DNA, the CDR3 is TGTGCCAGCAGCGACCGACAGGGGGGCTACACCTTC. Translated: CASSDRQGGYTF.